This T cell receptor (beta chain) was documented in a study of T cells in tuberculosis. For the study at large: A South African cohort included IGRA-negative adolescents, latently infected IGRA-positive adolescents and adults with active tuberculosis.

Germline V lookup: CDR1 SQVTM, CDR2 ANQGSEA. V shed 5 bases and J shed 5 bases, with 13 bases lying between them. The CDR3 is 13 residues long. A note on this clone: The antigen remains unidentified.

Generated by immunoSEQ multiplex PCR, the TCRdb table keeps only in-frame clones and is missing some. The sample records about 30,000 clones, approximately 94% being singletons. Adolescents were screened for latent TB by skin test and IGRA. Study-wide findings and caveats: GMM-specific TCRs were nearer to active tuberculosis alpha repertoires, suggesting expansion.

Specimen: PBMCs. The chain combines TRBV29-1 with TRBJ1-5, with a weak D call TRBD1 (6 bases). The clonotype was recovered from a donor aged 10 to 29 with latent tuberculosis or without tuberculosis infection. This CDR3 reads CSVLQGFDQPQHF. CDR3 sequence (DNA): TGCAGCGTTCTACAGGGATTCGATCAGCCCCAGCATTTT.